This T cell receptor (beta chain) was captured by sequencing in a study of T-cell reconstitution after alpha-beta-depleted transplantation in children. V shed 6 bases and J shed 5 bases, with 14 bases lying between them. CDR1 is MNHNS, CDR2 SASEGT, per germline. CDR3 size: 14 residues. TCRbeta library construction was performed incorporating unique molecular identifiers. TCRdb reprocessed the PCR reads via MiXCR and lists one record per CDR3 protein. The sample contains roughly 220,000 distinct CDR3 sequences, around 11% of which appear only once. This clonotype showed up many times. This chain uses TRBV6-1 with TRBJ2-1; the D is unclear. The sequence derives from a human donor who donated a stem cell graft to a child with acute lymphoblastic leukemia. The input for sequencing was PBMCs from the stem cell graft donor, taken from the stem cell graft. CDR3: CASRFLDQDNEQFF. The CDR3 bases are TGTGCCAGCAGGTTCCTAGATCAGGACAATGAGCAGTTCTTC.